This T cell receptor (beta chain) originates from a study of cytomegalovirus exposure and HLA in healthy donors. Overall study: A preliminary data release comprised 91 million or so unique TCRs obtained from HLA-typed donors. Most genotyped donors, 81% of about 400, had Caucasian-associated genetic ancestry.

Germline-derived CDR1 and CDR2 are SGHRS and YFSETQ. The CDR3 runs to 14 residues. Primers for the PCR totalled 60 Vbeta and 13 Jbeta. TCRdb's copy holds only in-frame clones and misses some; the assay was immunoSEQ multiplex PCR. The repertoire holds about 140,000 clones, with 73% as singletons. As regards this clone: Its target is not known.

General observations from the study: Solely CMV serostatus was available to characterize immune exposure. In a later analysis, V- and J-gene trimming of beta chains associated with a DCLRE1C missense variant, replicated independently.

This clonotype was obtained from a human donor in good health. The genes are TRBV5-1 and TRBJ2-5; 12 bases fit TRBD1. The J call may be mistaken, given a closer DNA end match to TRBJ2-7. Material for sequencing was PBMCs. The DNA of the CDR3 is TGCGCCAGCAGCTGGGGGACAGGGGGCCACGAGCAGTACTTC. Encoded protein: CASSWGTGGHEQYF.